The clone carrying this T cell receptor beta chain was counted only a few times. Its antigen is unidentified. The data originate from a study of early T cells in non-severe SARS-CoV-2 infection. Study-wide context: Sequenced material consisted of bulk RNA (from unsorted whole blood), and chains were unpaired. Study-wide findings and caveats: Comparison of clonotypes with VDJdb favored anti-spike CD8 responses while missing private and CD4 specificities.

CDR1 is SGHAT, CDR2 FQNNGV, per germline. This CDR3 region has 12 residues. Trimming took off 0 bases at V and 4 bases at J, with 4 bases between the two ends. Attachment of unique molecular identifiers was made to individual cDNA molecules. Each CDR3 protein is one row after TCRdb ran MiXCR on the 5' RACE reads. The sample holds about 83,000 distinct CDR3 sequences, about 14% seen once. The rearrangement links TRBV11-2 to TRBJ2-7, with D unclear. Sequences were obtained from whole blood. The TCR was taken from an adult who was a healthcare worker with PCR-confirmed SARS-CoV-2 infection or an uninfected control (not recorded which). CDR3 region: CASSLDQYEQYF. CDR3 DNA: TGTGCCAGCAGCTTAGATCAATACGAGCAGTACTTC. The entire variable domain, with the rest obtained from reference TRBV11-2 and TRBJ2-7, is as follows: EAGVAQSPRYKIIEKRQSVAFWCNPISGHATLYWYQQILGQGPKLLIQFQNNGVVDDSQLPKDRFSAERLKGVDSTLKIQPAKLEDSAVYLCASSLDQYEQYFGPGTRLTVT.